At least ten counts were recorded for the clone carrying this T cell receptor beta chain. These data are taken from a study of neurological immune-mediated disorders. This CDR3 has 13 residues. Trimming removed 5 bases from V and 4 bases from J, with 11 bases in between. CDR1 is DFQATT and CDR2 is SNEGSKA in the germline V gene (reference sequence). A 10-nucleotide random UMI tagged transcripts in template-switch 5'RACE cDNA synthesis. One entry per CDR3 protein results from TCRdb running MiXCR on the 5' RACE reads. The repertoire holds 25,000 to 35,000 distinct CDR3 sequences, with 16% as singletons. As to time point: technical triplicate 3. Sorted libraries came from 950,000 to 1,000,000 CD4+ or CD8+ T cells.

This sequence joins TRBV20-1 and TRBJ2-2; maybe TRBD1 (6 bases). This receptor was obtained from a female donor with HTLV-1-associated myelopathy (HAM/TSP). Sequencing was done on a sample of CD4+ T cells from blood. The CDR3 loop is CSASKDSTGELFF. The CDR3 nucleotides read TGCAGTGCTTCTAAGGACAGCACCGGGGAGCTGTTTTTT.